This TCR beta chain was documented in a study of cytomegalovirus exposure and HLA in healthy donors. Use of 60 Vbeta and 13 Jbeta primers characterized the PCR. Clones were read by immunoSEQ multiplex PCR, and TCRdb kept only the in-frame ones, dropping some. The sample holds fewer than 80,000 clones, roughly 78% seen once. There are 13 residues in the CDR3. Trimming took 11 bases from V and 3 from J; bases not matched to a gene: 9. Germline assignment: CDR1 SEHNR and CDR2 FQNEAQ (reference sequence). Sequences were obtained from PBMCs. This receptor was obtained from a man aged 25 to 40 in good health and CMV-seronegative. This chain uses TRBV7-9 with TRBJ1-1, with 7 bases that match TRBD1. Here the CDR3 DNA reads TGTGCCTCCCTCGGACAGGCTTACACTGAAGCTTTCTTT. Its protein is CASLGQAYTEAFF. Full variable domain (missing parts from reference TRBV7-9 and TRBJ1-1): DTGVSQNPRHKITKRGQNVTFRCDPISEHNRLYWYRQTLGQGPEFLTYFQNEAQLEKSRLLSDRFSAERPKGSFSTLEIQRTEQGDSAMYLCASLGQAYTEAFFGQGTRLTVV.